Listed below are T cell receptor beta chains from one sample, sequenced in a study of blood T cells in healthy people across ages. TCRdb recomputed calls from the 5' RACE reads with MiXCR, one row per CDR3 protein. The sample yields hundreds of thousands of distinct CDR3 sequences, 20% to 30% seen once. The data also belong to a second study, concerning T cells of mothers and their children.

The material sequenced was blood. Every receptor here comes from a boy younger than 18 in good health. The CDR3 runs from the conserved cysteine through the conserved F or W. D genes are given only for firm matches. Clone size is given for some rows only: seen once, a few or many times, or a class if the clone is expanded.

v_gene	d_gene	abundance	j_gene	CDR3nt	CDR3aa
TRBV12-5	NA	NA	TRBJ2-5	TGTGCTAGTGCCCCCCCTCAAGAGACCCAGTACTTC	CASAPPQETQYF
TRBV19	NA	NA	TRBJ1-6	TGTGCCAGTAGTAGGGCTCTTCAGGGTATGGCGAGCAATTCACCCCTCCACTTT	CASSRALQGMASNSPLHF
TRBV15	TRBD2	NA	TRBJ2-5	TGTGCCACCAGCAAGAAGCGGGGTGTACAAGAGACCCAGTACTTC	CATSKKRGVQETQYF
TRBV30	NA	NA	TRBJ2-2	TGTGCCTGGAGATTCAGCATCAACACCGGGGAGCTGTCTTTT	CAWRFSINTGELSF
TRBV7-9	TRBD1	NA	TRBJ2-1	TGTGCCAGCAGCTTACGCGGACAGGGTAACAATGAGCAGTTCTTC	CASSLRGQGNNEQFF
TRBV4-1	NA	NA	TRBJ1-4	TGCGCCAGCACCAGGTGGGCTGGGGTAGGAGAAAAACTGTTTTTT	CASTRWAGVGEKLFF
TRBV27	TRBD1	NA	TRBJ2-7	TGTGCTAGCAGTTTATCTTCGGGGACAGGCTACGAGCAGTACTTC	CASSLSSGTGYEQYF
TRBV21-1	NA	few	TRBJ2-3	TGTGCCAGCAGCAAAGCCTCCGGGACAGGGGAGGTCTCCCTTGGAGATACGCAGTATTTT	CASSKASGTGEVSLGDTQYF
TRBV24-1	TRBD1	NA	TRBJ2-2	TGTGCCACCAGTGATCCCCGGGACAGGGTTATCGGGGAGCTGTTTTTT	CATSDPRDRVIGELFF
TRBV7-2	TRBD1	NA	TRBJ1-4	TGTGCCAGCAGCGGTGGGACAGGCGTTAATGAAAAACTGTTTTTT	CASSGGTGVNEKLFF
TRBV20-1	NA	few	TRBJ2-7	TGCAGTGCTAGAGATCAGGCACCGAATGTGAACGAGCAGTACTTC	CSARDQAPNVNEQYF
TRBV28	NA	NA	TRBJ2-7	TGTGCCAGCAGTTCGCAGGGCGCGGAATCCTACGAGCAGTACTTC	CASSSQGAESYEQYF
TRBV14	NA	few	TRBJ2-1	TGTGCCAGCAGCCAACTCGCGGGGAGATACAATGAGCAGTTCTTC	CASSQLAGRYNEQFF
TRBV5-1	NA	NA	TRBJ1-2	TGCGCCAGCAGCTTGCGAGGCCTCACTGAAAACTATGGCTACACCTTC	CASSLRGLTENYGYTF
TRBV20-1	TRBD2	NA	TRBJ2-7	TGCAGTGCTGGGGAGGGGACGGACGATGACGAGCAGTACTTC	CSAGEGTDDDEQYF
TRBV7-9	TRBD1	few	TRBJ2-7	TGTGCCAGCAGCCAGGACAGGGGAGGAGAGCAGTACTTC	CASSQDRGGEQYF
TRBV27	NA	NA	TRBJ2-2	TGTGCCAGCAGTTTATCGGGGGGGCCGATCGGGGAGCTGCTTTTT	CASSLSGGPIGELLF
TRBV12-5	TRBD2	few	TRBJ2-1	TGTGCTAGTGGCCAGGGGACTAGCGGGGGGGGCTACAATGAGCAGTTCTTC	CASGQGTSGGGYNEQFF
TRBV13	NA	NA	TRBJ2-3	TGTGCCAGCAGCTATGGGCGAAAAACGCAGTATTTT	CASSYGRKTQYF
TRBV4-1	TRBD1	NA	TRBJ2-7	TGCGCCAGCAGCCGCGACCGGGACAGGGCCGACGCCGGGCAGTACTTC	CASSRDRDRADAGQYF
TRBV20-1	NA	few	TRBJ1-4	TGCAGTGCTAGAGCCCCTGGGAGTGAAAAGCTGTTTTTT	CSARAPGSEKLFF
TRBV27	NA	NA	TRBJ1-2	TGTGCCAGCAGCGGACCAGCTAACTATGGCTACACCTTC	CASSGPANYGYTF
TRBV12-3/TRBV12-4	TRBD1	NA	TRBJ2-7	TGTGCCAGCAGTTCCAAGGGACAGGGCTACGAGCAGTACTTC	CASSSKGQGYEQYF
TRBV20-1	TRBD2	NA	TRBJ2-1	TGCAGTGCAATAGCGGGGAGCTCCTACAATGAGCAGTTCTTC	CSAIAGSSYNEQFF
TRBV5-1	NA	few	TRBJ1-4	TGCGCCAGCAGTCGTCGCGGGGAGGGACTGAATGAAAAACTGTTTTTT	CASSRRGEGLNEKLFF
TRBV12-3/TRBV12-4	NA	few	TRBJ2-1	TGTGCCAGCAGTTTTGGTTCGGGCGAGCAGTTCTTC	CASSFGSGEQFF
TRBV5-1	TRBD2	NA	TRBJ2-4	TGCGCCAGCAGCTCTAGCGGGGGCTACGGCAAAAACATTCAGTACTTC	CASSSSGGYGKNIQYF
TRBV10-3	NA	few	TRBJ2-3	TGTGCCATCAGTGAGTCAGGGATTTACACAGATACGCAGTATTTT	CAISESGIYTDTQYF